The rows below give T cell receptor beta chains drawn from one sample of a study of T cell responses to AZD1222 COVID-19 vaccine. Sequencing was performed with immunoSEQ multiplex PCR; in TCRdb, only in-frame clones are kept and a portion is missing. Of 80,000 to 95,000 clones listed, more than 75% are singletons. The sequencing here drew on peripheral blood, taken on day 0 of AZD1222 vaccination. The receptor source for this set is an adult in good health. CDR3s include the opening cysteine and the closing phenylalanine or tryptophan. A D gene is named only where the DNA matches it firmly. Some rows mark clone size as missing; the rest say once, few, many or name a class of expanded clone.

v_call: TRBV15; j_call: TRBJ2-1; d_call: TRBD2; clone_size: -; cdr3_aa: CATSRESQMASGRRNEQFF; cdr3_nt: TGTGCCACCAGCAGAGAATCCCAAATGGCTAGCGGGAGGAGAAATGAGCAGTTCTTC
v_call: TRBV10-3; j_call: TRBJ1-2; d_call: -; clone_size: -; cdr3_aa: CAISTMGQHYGYTF; cdr3_nt: TGTGCCATCAGTACGATGGGCCAGCATTATGGCTACACCTTC
v_call: TRBV10-3; j_call: TRBJ1-5; d_call: -; clone_size: -; cdr3_aa: CAISNLGGGNYQPQHF; cdr3_nt: TGTGCCATCAGTAACCTGGGGGGTGGGAACTATCAGCCCCAGCATTTT
v_call: TRBV5-4; j_call: TRBJ1-6; d_call: -; clone_size: -; cdr3_aa: CASSLDRNNSPLHF; cdr3_nt: TGTGCCAGCAGCCTCGACAGGAATAATTCACCCCTCCACTTT
v_call: TRBV6-2/TRBV6-3; j_call: TRBJ2-5; d_call: TRBD1; clone_size: -; cdr3_aa: CASSRGQQETQYF; cdr3_nt: TGTGCCAGCAGTCGGGGACAGCAAGAAACCCAGTACTTC
v_call: TRBV24-1; j_call: TRBJ1-2; d_call: -; clone_size: -; cdr3_aa: CATSGTEINYGYTF; cdr3_nt: TGTGCCACCAGTGGGACAGAGATAAACTATGGCTACACCTTC
v_call: TRBV5-6; j_call: TRBJ2-1; d_call: -; clone_size: -; cdr3_aa: CASSFVGVYNEQFF; cdr3_nt: TGTGCCAGCAGCTTTGTCGGGGTCTACAATGAGCAGTTCTTC
v_call: TRBV9; j_call: TRBJ2-3; d_call: -; clone_size: -; cdr3_aa: CASSPSTGPGTDTQYF; cdr3_nt: TGTGCCAGCAGCCCCTCAACAGGCCCTGGCACAGATACGCAGTATTTT
v_call: TRBV20-1; j_call: TRBJ2-7; d_call: -; clone_size: -; cdr3_aa: CSASGGLEGSYEQYF; cdr3_nt: TGCAGTGCTAGTGGGGGGTTGGAGGGCTCCTACGAGCAGTACTTC
v_call: TRBV9; j_call: TRBJ1-1; d_call: TRBD1; clone_size: -; cdr3_aa: CASSVGTGLMNTEAFF; cdr3_nt: TGTGCCAGCAGCGTAGGGACAGGTCTAATGAACACTGAAGCTTTCTTT
v_call: TRBV5-1; j_call: TRBJ2-3; d_call: -; clone_size: once; cdr3_aa: CASSLGGGAITDTQYF; cdr3_nt: TGCGCCAGCAGCCTCGGAGGGGGGGCGATCACAGATACGCAGTATTTT
v_call: TRBV19; j_call: TRBJ1-3; d_call: -; clone_size: few; cdr3_aa: CASSMGFLSSGNTIYF; cdr3_nt: TGTGCCAGTAGTATGGGGTTTCTAAGCTCTGGAAACACCATATATTTT
v_call: TRBV29-1; j_call: TRBJ1-3; d_call: -; clone_size: -; cdr3_aa: CSVEAGVGNTIYF; cdr3_nt: TGCAGCGTTGAAGCAGGGGTGGGAAACACCATATATTTT
v_call: TRBV18; j_call: TRBJ1-2; d_call: -; clone_size: -; cdr3_aa: CASSPEGLDYGYTF; cdr3_nt: TGTGCCAGCTCACCAGAAGGGTTGGACTATGGCTACACCTTC
v_call: TRBV18; j_call: TRBJ2-7; d_call: TRBD1; clone_size: -; cdr3_aa: CASLGTGTYEQYF; cdr3_nt: TGTGCCAGCCTGGGGACAGGGACCTACGAGCAGTACTTC
v_call: TRBV2; j_call: TRBJ1-5; d_call: -; clone_size: -; cdr3_aa: CASTDQWEYQPQHF; cdr3_nt: TGTGCCAGCACTGACCAGTGGGAATATCAGCCCCAGCATTTT
v_call: TRBV7-2; j_call: TRBJ1-3; d_call: -; clone_size: -; cdr3_aa: CASSEDRDSGNTIYF; cdr3_nt: TGTGCCAGCAGCGAAGACAGAGACTCTGGAAACACCATATATTTT
v_call: TRBV7-6; j_call: TRBJ2-7; d_call: TRBD2; clone_size: -; cdr3_aa: CASSRTSGGAYEQYF; cdr3_nt: TGTGCCAGCAGTCGGACTAGCGGGGGGGCCTACGAGCAGTACTTC
v_call: TRBV5-1; j_call: TRBJ1-4; d_call: TRBD1; clone_size: -; cdr3_aa: CASSFGQGGEKLFF; cdr3_nt: TGCGCCAGCAGCTTCGGACAGGGTGGGGAAAAACTGTTTTTT
v_call: TRBV10-3; j_call: TRBJ2-7; d_call: -; clone_size: -; cdr3_aa: CAISGAGGMKSDEQYF; cdr3_nt: TGTGCCATCAGTGGGGCTGGCGGGATGAAATCCGACGAGCAGTACTTC
v_call: TRBV6-5; j_call: TRBJ1-4; d_call: -; clone_size: -; cdr3_aa: CASRGPLTMEKLFF; cdr3_nt: TGTGCCAGCAGAGGACCCCTTACTATGGAAAAACTGTTTTTT
v_call: TRBV5-4; j_call: TRBJ2-2; d_call: -; clone_size: -; cdr3_aa: CASSPGGLNTGELFF; cdr3_nt: TGTGCCAGCAGCCCTGGTGGCTTAAACACCGGGGAGCTGTTTTTT
v_call: TRBV11-2; j_call: TRBJ2-3; d_call: -; clone_size: -; cdr3_aa: CASSPVPGKDHTDTQYF; cdr3_nt: TGTGCCAGCAGCCCCGTCCCGGGGAAGGACCACACAGATACGCAGTATTTT
v_call: TRBV4-2; j_call: TRBJ2-1; d_call: TRBD2; clone_size: -; cdr3_aa: CASSRDLGAGGPNEQFF; cdr3_nt: TGTGCCAGCAGCCGAGACCTGGGGGCGGGAGGGCCCAATGAGCAGTTCTTC
v_call: TRBV4-1; j_call: TRBJ2-7; d_call: TRBD1; clone_size: -; cdr3_aa: CASSSGQGPSYEQYF; cdr3_nt: TGCGCCAGCAGCTCAGGACAGGGGCCCTCCTACGAGCAGTACTTC
v_call: TRBV28; j_call: TRBJ1-5; d_call: -; clone_size: -; cdr3_aa: CASSLTVNQPQHF; cdr3_nt: TGTGCCAGCAGTTTAACCGTGAATCAGCCCCAGCATTTT
v_call: TRBV7-2; j_call: TRBJ1-2; d_call: -; clone_size: few; cdr3_aa: CASSLFMGGGYTF; cdr3_nt: TGTGCCAGCAGCTTATTCATGGGCGGGGGCTACACCTTC
v_call: TRBV27; j_call: TRBJ2-7; d_call: TRBD1; clone_size: -; cdr3_aa: CASREMSGGENEQYF; cdr3_nt: TGTGCCAGCAGAGAGATGTCAGGGGGCGAAAACGAGCAGTACTTC
v_call: TRBV28; j_call: TRBJ1-1; d_call: -; clone_size: -; cdr3_aa: CASSFSDTEAFF; cdr3_nt: TGTGCCAGCAGTTTTTCAGACACTGAAGCTTTCTTT
v_call: TRBV2; j_call: TRBJ1-6; d_call: -; clone_size: -; cdr3_aa: CASLGLEGSPLHF; cdr3_nt: TGTGCCAGCCTCGGTCTTGAGGGTTCACCCCTCCACTTT
v_call: TRBV5-6; j_call: TRBJ2-7; d_call: TRBD1; clone_size: -; cdr3_aa: CASSLAVTGVEEQYF; cdr3_nt: TGTGCCAGCAGCTTGGCTGTGACAGGGGTCGAAGAGCAGTACTTC
v_call: TRBV7-6; j_call: TRBJ2-3; d_call: TRBD2; clone_size: -; cdr3_aa: CASSLRLAGDTSTDTQYF; cdr3_nt: TGTGCCAGCAGCTTAAGGCTAGCGGGAGACACTAGCACAGATACGCAGTATTTT
v_call: TRBV5-1; j_call: TRBJ1-2; d_call: TRBD1; clone_size: -; cdr3_aa: CASSRGGMETGRDGYTF; cdr3_nt: TGCGCCAGCAGCCGCGGTGGGATGGAGACAGGGAGGGATGGCTACACCTTC
v_call: TRBV7-9; j_call: TRBJ1-2; d_call: -; clone_size: -; cdr3_aa: CASSYLTTHYTF; cdr3_nt: TGTGCCAGCAGCTACTTAACGACGCATTACACCTTC
v_call: TRBV5-4; j_call: TRBJ1-3; d_call: -; clone_size: -; cdr3_aa: CAGSLETGNTIYF; cdr3_nt: TGTGCCGGGTCCCTCGAAACGGGGAACACCATATATTTT
v_call: TRBV19; j_call: TRBJ1-1; d_call: -; clone_size: -; cdr3_aa: CASSIEGNTEAFF; cdr3_nt: TGTGCCAGTAGTATAGAGGGGAACACTGAAGCTTTCTTT
v_call: TRBV19; j_call: TRBJ2-5; d_call: TRBD2; clone_size: -; cdr3_aa: CASSLRTSGLQETQYF; cdr3_nt: TGTGCCAGTAGTCTCCGGACTAGCGGCCTCCAAGAGACCCAGTACTTC
v_call: TRBV19; j_call: TRBJ1-3; d_call: -; clone_size: -; cdr3_aa: CASTVDRGNTIYF; cdr3_nt: TGTGCCAGTACCGTGGACAGAGGAAACACCATATATTTT
v_call: TRBV11-3; j_call: TRBJ2-7; d_call: TRBD1; clone_size: -; cdr3_aa: CASSLEGTGVDYEQYF; cdr3_nt: TGTGCCAGCAGCTTAGAAGGGACAGGGGTGGACTACGAGCAGTACTTC
v_call: TRBV7-8; j_call: TRBJ2-3; d_call: -; clone_size: once; cdr3_aa: CASSLAWRPRTDTQYF; cdr3_nt: TGTGCCAGCAGCTTAGCGTGGCGACCCCGCACAGATACGCAGTATTTT
v_call: TRBV28; j_call: TRBJ1-6; d_call: -; clone_size: few; cdr3_aa: CASSLGGPNSPLHF; cdr3_nt: TGTGCCAGCAGTTTGGGGGGCCCAAATTCACCCCTCCACTTT
v_call: TRBV19; j_call: TRBJ1-1; d_call: -; clone_size: -; cdr3_aa: CASSTLGTAGSEAFF; cdr3_nt: TGTGCCAGTAGTACCCTGGGGACGGCGGGATCTGAAGCTTTCTTT
v_call: TRBV5-5; j_call: TRBJ1-1; d_call: TRBD1; clone_size: -; cdr3_aa: CASSTTGAMGTEAFF; cdr3_nt: TGTGCCAGCAGCACGACAGGGGCGATGGGCACTGAAGCTTTCTTT
v_call: TRBV7-2; j_call: TRBJ2-7; d_call: TRBD1; clone_size: -; cdr3_aa: CASSLGTGAYEQYF; cdr3_nt: TGTGCCAGCAGCTTAGGGACAGGAGCCTACGAGCAGTACTTC
v_call: TRBV14; j_call: TRBJ2-1; d_call: TRBD2; clone_size: -; cdr3_aa: CASSQLAGTSGRGYEQFF; cdr3_nt: TGTGCCAGCAGCCAACTGGCCGGGACTAGCGGGAGAGGTTATGAGCAGTTCTTC
v_call: TRBV11-3; j_call: TRBJ2-7; d_call: -; clone_size: few; cdr3_aa: CASSIRDGAGYEQYF; cdr3_nt: TGTGCCAGCAGCATTAGGGACGGTGCGGGATACGAGCAGTACTTC
v_call: TRBV10-3; j_call: TRBJ2-7; d_call: -; clone_size: once; cdr3_aa: CAISDSNNYEQYF; cdr3_nt: TGTGCCATCAGTGACAGCAACAACTACGAGCAGTACTTC
v_call: TRBV9; j_call: TRBJ2-5; d_call: -; clone_size: -; cdr3_aa: CASSTSGGLVETQYF; cdr3_nt: TGTGCCAGCAGCACCTCTGGCGGTCTTGTGGAGACCCAGTACTTC
v_call: TRBV11-2; j_call: TRBJ1-4; d_call: TRBD1; clone_size: -; cdr3_aa: CASSLGTGGVIATNEKLFF; cdr3_nt: TGTGCCAGCAGCTTGGGGACAGGGGGCGTCATTGCAACTAATGAAAAACTGTTTTTT